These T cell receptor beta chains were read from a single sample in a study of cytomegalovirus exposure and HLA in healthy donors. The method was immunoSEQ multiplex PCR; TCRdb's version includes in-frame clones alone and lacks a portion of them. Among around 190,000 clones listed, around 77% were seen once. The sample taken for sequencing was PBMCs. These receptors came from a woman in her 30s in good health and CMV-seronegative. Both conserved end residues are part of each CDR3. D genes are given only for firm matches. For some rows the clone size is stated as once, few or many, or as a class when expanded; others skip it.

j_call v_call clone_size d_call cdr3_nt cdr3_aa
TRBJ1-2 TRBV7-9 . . TGTGCCAGCAGCTCATCATGGCCGGAGGGGGGGTATGGCTACACCTTC CASSSSWPEGGYGYTF
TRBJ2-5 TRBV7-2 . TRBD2 TGTGCCAGCAGCCCAGGGACTAGCGGACAAGAGACCCAGTACTTC CASSPGTSGQETQYF
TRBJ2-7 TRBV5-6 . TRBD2 TGTGCCAGCAGCTTGGAGGCTAGCGGGAGATTAACCTACGAGCAGTACTTC CASSLEASGRLTYEQYF
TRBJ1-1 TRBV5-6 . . TGTGCCAGCAGCCCCCCGGCAGGTGGCACTGAAGCTTTCTTT CASSPPAGGTEAFF
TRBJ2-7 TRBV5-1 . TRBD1 TGCGCCAGCAGCGGTGACAGGGGGAGTGGGGACTTACACTACGAGCAGTACTTC CASSGDRGSGDLHYEQYF
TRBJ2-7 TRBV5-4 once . TGTGCCAGCAGTTCTGGGGCCAAGAGCTCCTACGAGCAGTACTTC CASSSGAKSSYEQYF
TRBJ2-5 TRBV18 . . TGTGCCAGCTCACCACTCGCGGGGGCCAACCACAGAGAGACCCAGTACTTC CASSPLAGANHRETQYF
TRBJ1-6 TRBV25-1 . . TGTGCCAGCAGTGGGTCAGACAGTACACCCCTCCACTTT CASSGSDSTPLHF
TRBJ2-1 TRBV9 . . TGTGCCAGCAGCGCTCGAGCCTACAATGAGCAGTTCTTC CASSARAYNEQFF
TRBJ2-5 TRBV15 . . TGTGCCACCAGCAGAGGCCGCGGGGAGACCCAGTACTTC CATSRGRGETQYF
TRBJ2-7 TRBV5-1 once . TGCGCCAGCAGCTTGTCAGGGGATCCCTACGAGCAGTACTTC CASSLSGDPYEQYF
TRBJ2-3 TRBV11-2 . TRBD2 TGTGCCAGCAGCTTCACAGCGGGAGGGATAGATACGCAGTATTTT CASSFTAGGIDTQYF